This TCR beta chain came from a study of glioma-infiltrating T cells after dendritic cell vaccination. On the study more broadly: Glioblastoma patients came from Phase I and II dendritic cell vaccination trials.

This clone was seen a single time. Profiled with immunoSEQ multiplex PCR; TCRdb holds only in-frame clones, not every one. The table shows some 90,000 clones, with approximately 75% occurring only once. Regarding time point: after dendritic cell vaccination, including at tumor progression/relapse. The sample was blood, taken after dendritic cell vaccination. The clonotype was recovered from a human donor with glioblastoma.

CDR3 coding DNA: TGTGCCAGCAGTTTTGGCAGCGACGTCAACTATGGCTACACCTTC. Translated, it gives CASSFGSDVNYGYTF. The V gene is TRBV6-1, the J gene TRBJ1-2, with D uncertain. Looked up from germline, CDR1 is MNHNS and CDR2 is SASEGT. The V end lost 5 bases, the J end lost 2 bases, and 15 bases lay between the germline ends. The CDR3 loop spans 15 amino acids.